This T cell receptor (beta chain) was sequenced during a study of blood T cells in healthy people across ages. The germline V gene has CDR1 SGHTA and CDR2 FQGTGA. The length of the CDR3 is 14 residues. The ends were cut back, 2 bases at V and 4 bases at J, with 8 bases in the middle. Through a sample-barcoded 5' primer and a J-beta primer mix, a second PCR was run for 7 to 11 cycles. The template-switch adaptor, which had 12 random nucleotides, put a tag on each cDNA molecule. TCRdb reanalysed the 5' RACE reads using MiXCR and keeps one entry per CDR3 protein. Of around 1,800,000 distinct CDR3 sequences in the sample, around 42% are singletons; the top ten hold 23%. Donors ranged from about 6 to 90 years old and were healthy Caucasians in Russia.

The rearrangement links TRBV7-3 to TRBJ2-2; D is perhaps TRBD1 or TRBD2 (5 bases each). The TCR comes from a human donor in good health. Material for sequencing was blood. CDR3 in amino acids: CASSLWGSTGELFF. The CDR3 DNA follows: TGTGCCAGCAGCTTATGGGGGAGCACCGGGGAGCTGTTTTTT. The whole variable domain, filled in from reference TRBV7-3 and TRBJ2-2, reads GAGVSQTPSNKVTEKGKYVELRCDPISGHTALYWYRQSLGQGPEFLIYFQGTGAADDSGLPNDRFFAVRPEGSVSTLKIQRTERGDSAVYLCASSLWGSTGELFFGEGSRLTVL.